The rows below give T cell receptor beta chains drawn from one sample of a study of blood T cell repertoires in COVID-19. TCRdb keeps only in-frame clones here, not all; method: immunoSEQ multiplex PCR. In the table there are approximately 81,000 clones, about nine tenths of which are singletons. What was sequenced was peripheral blood. The receptors were gathered from a woman aged 50 to 60 in a cohort sampled during active COVID-19. Each CDR3 is given with its conserved first and last residue. The D gene is left open where the match is weak. Clone size is stated in some rows and not others, as once, few, many or a class when expanded.

TRBV9	TRBJ2-1	NA	TRBD2	18	TGTGCCAGCGGCGGGACTAGCGGGGGCCTCACCCTTTACAATGAGCAGTTCTTC	CASGGTSGGLTLYNEQFF
TRBV28	TRBJ2-7	once	TRBD1	15	TGTGCCACCGTGGGGGCGGGACAGGGTCCGCGGGAGCAGTACTTC	CATVGAGQGPREQYF
TRBV7-2	TRBJ1-1	NA	TRBD1	16	TGTGCCACTCAGCCATGGCTGACAGGGGGTGACACTGAAGCTTTCTTT	CATQPWLTGGDTEAFF
TRBV7-6	TRBJ1-6	once	NA	15	TGTGCCAGCAGCTTAGGGCGGGGGGTCAATTCACCCCTCCACTTT	CASSLGRGVNSPLHF
TRBV28	TRBJ2-7	NA	TRBD2	13	TGTGCCAGCAAGCGGGAGGGCCCTTACGAGCAGTACTTC	CASKREGPYEQYF
TRBV18	TRBJ1-2	NA	NA	11	TGTGCCAGCTCACTAGGGGATGGCTACACCTTC	CASSLGDGYTF
TRBV19	TRBJ2-2	NA	TRBD2	15	TGTGCCAGTATGGGACTAGCGGGAGTCACCGGGGAGCTGTTTTTT	CASMGLAGVTGELFF
TRBV5-4	TRBJ2-3	NA	NA	13	TGTGCCAGCAGCTTGGCTAGAGCAGATACGCAGTATTTT	CASSLARADTQYF
TRBV7-9	TRBJ1-6	NA	TRBD1	16	TGTGCCAGCAGCCCAACAGGGGACAGCCGTGGTTCACCCCTCCACTTT	CASSPTGDSRGSPLHF
TRBV27	TRBJ2-7	NA	TRBD1	15	TGTGCCAGCAGTCTGACAGGGACCCTTCAACACGAGCAGTACTTC	CASSLTGTLQHEQYF
TRBV7-2	TRBJ1-5	NA	NA	14	TGTGCCAGCAGCCCCGCTAATAGCAATCAGCCCCAGCATTTT	CASSPANSNQPQHF
TRBV11-2	TRBJ1-2	once	TRBD1	15	TGTGCCAGCAGCCGCGGGGACAGGACTAACTATGGCTACACCTTC	CASSRGDRTNYGYTF
TRBV4-1	TRBJ2-3	NA	NA	16	TGCGCCAGCAGCCAAGAACGGGGGATTAGCACAGATACGCAGTATTTT	CASSQERGISTDTQYF
TRBV18	TRBJ1-2	NA	NA	12	TGTGCCAGCTCATCAGGGGAAGATGGCTACACCTTC	CASSSGEDGYTF
TRBV11-3	TRBJ1-3	NA	TRBD1	14	TGTGCCAGCAGCTTGACAGGGGCCGAAGACACCATATATTTT	CASSLTGAEDTIYF
TRBV4-1	TRBJ2-1	NA	TRBD1	16	TGCGCCAGCAGCCGGGGGACAGGGGGAAACTACAATGAGCAGTTCTTC	CASSRGTGGNYNEQFF
TRBV12-3/TRBV12-4	TRBJ2-1	once	NA	12	TGTGCCAGCACCCCCTTAAGAGACAGGCAGTTCTTC	CASTPLRDRQFF
TRBV3-1/TRBV3-2	TRBJ2-1	NA	NA	19	TGTGCCAGCAGCACGCGGTGGGCTAGCCCAAACAGCCCAAACAATGAGCAGTTCTTC	CASSTRWASPNSPNNEQFF
TRBV18	TRBJ1-1	NA	NA	15	TGTGCCAGCTCACCATTAGAGGGGGTAAACACTGAAGCTTTCTTT	CASSPLEGVNTEAFF
TRBV11-2	TRBJ1-1	once	TRBD1	16	TGTGCCAGCAGCTTCCTCACCCGGGACAGGGAATACGAAGCTTTCTTT	CASSFLTRDREYEAFF
TRBV2	TRBJ2-5	NA	NA	11	TGTGCCAGCGGGAGCGGGGAGACCCAGTACTTC	CASGSGETQYF
TRBV28	TRBJ1-2	NA	NA	12	TGTGCCAGCAGCACGAACAGCTATGGCTACACCTTC	CASSTNSYGYTF
TRBV5-6	TRBJ2-3	NA	TRBD1	13	TGTGCCAGCGGTCTAGGGGGCGTATATACGCAGTATTTT	CASGLGGVYTQYF
TRBV5-1	TRBJ2-5	NA	TRBD1	14	TGCGCCAGCAGCTCGACAGGGGGCACAGAGACCCAGTACTTC	CASSSTGGTETQYF
TRBV18	TRBJ1-5	NA	TRBD1	16	TGTGCCAGCTCACCAGCGGGCGAGGGGGCAGGGCAGCCCCAGCATTTT	CASSPAGEGAGQPQHF
TRBV29-1	TRBJ2-7	NA	TRBD2	11	TGCAGCGTCGGGGGGTTCGACGAGCAGTACTTC	CSVGGFDEQYF
TRBV2	TRBJ2-5	NA	NA	14	TGTGCCAGCAATGGCGGAGCCCCGTCGGAGACCCAGTACTTC	CASNGGAPSETQYF
TRBV5-1	TRBJ2-1	NA	TRBD2	15	TGCGCCAGCAGCGGACTAGCGGGCTCCTACAATGAGCAGTTCTTC	CASSGLAGSYNEQFF
TRBV3-1/TRBV3-2	TRBJ1-2	NA	TRBD1	14	TGTGCCAGCAGCCAAGGGACAGGGTTCGGAGGCTACACCTTC	CASSQGTGFGGYTF
TRBV30	TRBJ2-6	NA	NA	14	TGTGCCGGACAACTGGGCTCTGGGGCCAACGTCCTGACTTTC	CAGQLGSGANVLTF
TRBV6-5	TRBJ2-1	NA	NA	14	TGTGCCAGCACTCGGGACTCACCCTACAATGAGCAGTTCTTC	CASTRDSPYNEQFF
TRBV7-9	TRBJ2-2	NA	NA	13	TGTGCCAGCACTTATAAGGAGTCCGGGGAGCTGTTTTTT	CASTYKESGELFF
TRBV19	TRBJ2-5	NA	NA	14	TGTGCCAGTAGTATAGTAGCTTCGGGGGAGACCCAGTACTTC	CASSIVASGETQYF
TRBV10-3	TRBJ1-2	NA	NA	13	TGTGCCATCAGTGACAGGGATAACTATGGCTACACCTTC	CAISDRDNYGYTF
TRBV19	TRBJ1-2	NA	NA	14	TGTGCCAGTAGTGCCGGGACTCTTAACTATGGCTACACCTTC	CASSAGTLNYGYTF